The 19 T cell receptor beta chains below come from one sample, sequenced in a study of graft-versus-host responses after intestinal transplantation. The authors seeded some 200,000 CFSE-labeled responder cells together with some 200,000 irradiated stimulator cells tagged with violet dye. Data came from immunoSEQ multiplex PCR; TCRdb stores just in-frame clones and leaves some out. The table records about 8,900 clones, under 35% of them present only once. The sequencing used alloreactive CD8+ T cells from a mixed lymphocyte reaction culture, collected before transplantation. The subset here: CFSE-low proliferating T cells sorted from roughly 6-day pre-transplant mixed lymphocyte reaction (GvH or HvG direction). These receptors originate from a human patient who was an organ donor for intestinal transplantation.

The chain joins TRBV6-6 to TRBJ2-7; 9 bases are a match to TRBD2. V lost 2 bases to trimming and J lost 6 bases; unmatched junction nucleotides: 5. There are 14 residues in the CDR3. Germline CDR1 and CDR2: MNHNY and SVGAGI (reference sequence). The CDR3 loop is CASSYPGTSPEQYF. The CDR3 nucleotides read TGTGCCAGCAGTTACCCCGGGACTAGCCCCGAGCAGTACTTC.

As for this clone: This may be a read error: a much more frequent sequence differs by one nucleotide. The rearrangement joins TRBV27 to TRBJ2-7; D tentatively fits TRBD1 or TRBD2 (6 bases each). Germline lookup yields CDR1 MNHEY and CDR2 SMNVEV (reference sequence). This CDR3 has 13 residues. The V and J ends lost 8 bases and 3 bases respectively, with 14 bases between them. CDR3 sequence reads: CASGGGGDYEQYF. The DNA of the CDR3 is TGTGCCAGCGGAGGGGGTGGGGACTACGAGCAGTACTTC.

The V gene is TRBV19, the J gene TRBJ2-7; 8 bases fit TRBD1. The CDR3 covers 14 residues. J gave up 4 bases and V 3 bases, and 5 bases lay outside the gene matches. CDR1 is LNHDA, CDR2 SQIVND, per germline (reference sequence). CDR3 sequence reads: CASSIAQGDYEQYF. The CDR3, as DNA: TGTGCCAGTAGTATCGCACAGGGGGATTACGAGCAGTACTTC.

The chain joins TRBV2 to TRBJ1-1; 9 bases map to TRBD1. The germline V gene has CDR1 SNHLY and CDR2 FYNNEI. Trimming removed 6 bases from V and 2 bases from J; junction bases left unmatched: 4. The CDR3 is 14 amino acids. The CDR3 region has the DNA TGTGCCAGCAGGGACAGGGGATCTAACACTGAAGCTTTCTTT. It is translated as CASRDRGSNTEAFF.

There are a few counts of this clone. V and J are TRBV5-4 and TRBJ1-5, with 10 nucleotides matching TRBD1. The CDR3 contains 15 residues. Germline V gene data show CDR1 as SGHNT and CDR2 as YYREEE (reference sequence). V lost 1 base to trimming and J lost 5 bases; unmatched junction nucleotides: 3. Here the CDR3 reads CASSLLTGGDQPQHF. The CDR3 DNA sequence: TGTGCCAGCAGCTTGCTGACAGGGGGCGATCAGCCCCAGCATTTT.

The rearrangement links TRBV13 to TRBJ2-2, with D uncertain. CDR1 is PRHDT, CDR2 FYEKMQ, per germline (reference sequence). V lost 2 bases and J lost 0, with 13 bases in between. The CDR3 totals 17 residues. DNA of the CDR3: TGTGCCAGCAGCTTAAGCTTCGGCACATCGAACACCGGGGAGCTGTTTTTT. Its protein is CASSLSFGTSNTGELFF.

The gene calls are TRBV5-4 and TRBJ1-4; D is ambiguous. V was pared by 0 bases and J by 17 bases, with 17 bases between. Germline values: CDR1 SGHNT, CDR2 YYREEE (reference sequence). The CDR3 runs 13 residues. CDR3 sequence reads: CASSLGGSWARFF. In DNA form, the CDR3 reads TGTGCCAGCAGCTTGGGGGGTTCGTGGGCTCGATTTTTT.

A few counts support this clone. The chain uses TRBV7-4 and TRBJ1-3, with TRBD1 identical over 7 bases. CDR3 length equals 19 residues. V lost 5 bases to trimming and J lost 0 bases; unmatched junction nucleotides: 16. Germline-derived CDR1 and CDR2 are SGHVT and SQSDAQ. The CDR3 DNA follows: TGTGCCAGCAGCCCCGGAAACAGGGGAAGGGTCAGCTCTGGAAACACCATATATTTT. Its protein product is CASSPGNRGRVSSGNTIYF.

A word on this clone: The junction shows a germline mismatch at one end, possibly a read error. The chain uses TRBV30 and TRBJ1-3; 7 nucleotides align to TRBD1. The CDR3 is made up of 15 amino acids. Germline CDR1 is GTSNPN and CDR2 is SVGIG (reference sequence). The CDR3 spells CACSRGDESGNNIYF. CDR3 coding DNA: TGTGCGTGTTCCAGGGGGGACGAATCTGGAAACAACATATATTTT.

This clone qualifies as medium-sized. This chain connects TRBV4-3 to TRBJ1-1; no reliable D call. The CDR3 extends over 13 amino acids. V was trimmed by 2 bases and J by 1 base, leaving 5 bases between them. Germline lookup yields CDR1 LGHNA and CDR2 YSLEER. This chain's CDR3 is CASSQFRNTEAFF. The CDR3 DNA reads TGCGCCAGCAGCCAATTTAGGAACACTGAAGCTTTCTTT.

The gene calls are TRBV11-3 and TRBJ2-2, with D hard to call. Between the trimmed V and J ends, which lost 3 bases and 3 bases, there was a span of 8 bases. The CDR3 is 14 residues long. Germline V CDR1 and CDR2: SGHNT, YENEEA. The CDR3 spells CASSFFGDTGELFF. The CDR3 DNA reads as TGTGCCAGCAGCTTTTTTGGTGACACCGGGGAGCTGTTTTTT.

In this sample, this clone turned up a few times. The rearrangement uses TRBV4-3 and TRBJ2-3, with TRBD2 matching 9 bases. This CDR3 has 15 amino acids. V shed 3 bases and J 10 bases; nucleotides not matched to a gene: 11. Germline values: CDR1 LGHNA, CDR2 YSLEER. The CDR3 nucleotides read TGCGCCAGCAGCCACCCAAGCGGGGGGCTGGGGGCGCAGTATTTT. Protein product: CASSHPSGGLGAQYF.

This clone appeared once. The CDR3 spells CASSEDRGAYNEQFF. For the CDR3, the DNA is TGTGCCAGCAGCGAGGACAGGGGAGCCTACAATGAGCAGTTCTTC. The chain recombines TRBV2 with TRBJ2-1; 9 nucleotides line up with TRBD1. The CDR3 sequence is 15 residues long. Germline lookup yields CDR1 SNHLY and CDR2 FYNNEI. The J segment lost 2 bases and the V segment lost 6 bases, leaving 5 bases of the junction unmatched. Using reference TRBV2 and TRBJ2-1 for the parts outside the CDR3, the full variable domain is EPEVTQTPSHQVTQMGQEVILRCVPISNHLYFYWYRQILGQKVEFLVSFYNNEISEKSEIFDDQFSVERPDGSNFTLKIRSTKLEDSAMYFCASSEDRGAYNEQFFGPGTRLTVL.

This chain uses TRBV19 with TRBJ2-1; D is undetermined. Germline values: CDR1 LNHDA, CDR2 SQIVND (reference sequence). The CDR3 totals 12 residues. Trimming shortened V by 2 bases and J by 9 bases, and 8 bases separated the two germline ends. CDR3 residues: CASSISPGEQFF. The CDR3 coding sequence is TGTGCCAGTAGTATATCGCCGGGTGAGCAGTTCTTC.

This clone has just a few counts. This chain's CDR3 is CASSYSGSSFNEQFF. The CDR3 nucleotides read TGTGCCAGTAGTTACAGCGGGTCAAGTTTCAATGAGCAGTTCTTC. The gene calls are TRBV19 and TRBJ2-1; D might be TRBD2 (6 bases). Trimming removed 5 bases from V and 6 bases from J, with 17 bases in between. The CDR3 has 15 amino acids. Germline CDR1 LNHDA, CDR2 SQIVND (reference sequence).

This clone was seen a few times. The J gene is TRBJ1-2, the V gene TRBV5-6; D is possibly TRBD1 (6 bases). The CDR3 contains 15 residues. Germline V CDR1 and CDR2: SGHDT, YYEEEE. Between the trimmed V and J ends, which lost 4 bases and 7 bases, there was a span of 20 bases. The CDR3 sequence is CASSPLEGDPGGYTF. The CDR3 DNA sequence: TGTGCCAGCAGCCCGCTCGAGGGGGATCCGGGTGGCTACACCTTC.

A remark on this clone: This likely stems from a read error, as it lies one base from a far larger clone. This rearrangement joins TRBV5-4 to TRBJ1-2, with D tentatively TRBD1 (6 bases). This CDR3 spans 16 amino acids. CDR1 is SGHNT, CDR2 YYREEE, per germline (reference sequence). V was trimmed by 4 bases and J by 4 bases, leaving 20 bases between them. CDR3 sequence: CASSRDLGGPVYGYTF. The CDR3 DNA reads as TGTGCCAGCAGCAGAGATCTGGGGGGCCCAGTCTATGGCTACACCTTC. The entire variable domain, with the rest obtained from reference TRBV5-4 and TRBJ1-2, is as follows: ETGVTQSPTHLIKTRGQQVTLRCSSQSGHNTVSWYQQALGQGPQFIFQYYREEENGRGNFPPRFSGLQFPNYSSELNVNALELDDSALYLCASSRDLGGPVYGYTFGSGTRLTVV.

This clone was seen a handful of times. The junction and the germline gene differ at one end; a read error may be behind it. This sequence joins TRBV5-1 and TRBJ1-2; D remains ambiguous. Germline CDR1 SGHRS, CDR2 YFSETQ. This CDR3 spans 13 amino acids. In nucleotides, the CDR3 is TGTGCCAGCAGCTTCTTTTCTGACTATGGCTACACCTTC. It encodes CASSFFSDYGYTF.

The V gene is TRBV4-3, the J gene TRBJ2-7; 7 nucleotides agree with TRBD1. Looked up from germline, CDR1 is LGHNA and CDR2 is YSLEER. The length of the CDR3 is 14 residues. Trimming removed 1 base from V and 2 bases from J; junction bases left unmatched: 2. CDR3 DNA: TGCGCCAGCAGCCAAGGGACAGGAACCTACGAGCAGTACTTC. Its translation is CASSQGTGTYEQYF.